These T cell receptor beta chains were read from a single sample in a study of cytomegalovirus exposure and HLA in healthy donors. Generated by immunoSEQ multiplex PCR, the TCRdb table keeps only in-frame clones and is missing some. Of under 130,000 clones in the sample, about 86% were seen once. Sample: PBMCs. The source is a woman between 18 and 29 years old in good health and CMV-seropositive. Each CDR3 is given without its conserved first and last residue. A D gene is named only where the DNA matches it firmly.

d_call | v_call | cdr3_aa
NA | TRBV6-1 | ASSTGGKNIQY
TRBD2 | TRBV6-6 | ASSYKAGTDTQY
TRBD2 | TRBV11-2 | ASALRGKLAGGTDTQY
NA | TRBV10-3 | AIRGSTGTGLPSPLH
NA | TRBV5-1 | ASRRDENTEAF
NA | TRBV4-1 | ASSQSVRGNTEAF
TRBD1 | TRBV6-4 | ASSAGQGGGYT
NA | TRBV27 | ASSGGMGYT
NA | TRBV7-9 | ASSPPPAWVNYNEQF
TRBD1 | TRBV5-6 | ASSDLTGGVTNTGELF
TRBD2 | TRBV6-4 | ASSDGAGAADTQY
NA | TRBV5-4 | ASSLRLTEPDGYT
NA | TRBV5-1 | ASSPVGGRQNTEAF
NA | TRBV6-6 | ASSPSGGADTIY
TRBD1 | TRBV6-5 | ASSGTGGSYEQY
NA | TRBV7-9 | ASSPRG
NA | TRBV6-1 | ASRQTVSSNQPQH
TRBD1 | TRBV5-1 | ASSHGQEIDTQY
NA | TRBV6-5 | ASSDKTGTGELF
NA | TRBV5-5 | ASSLGPVQETQY
NA | TRBV5-6 | ASSHHRRGPESSYNEQF
NA | TRBV19 | ASSSTGRNTEAF
NA | TRBV12-5 | ASGLVPAVSETSQETQY
NA | TRBV7-2 | ASSADSEAF
NA | TRBV7-9 | ASSPARTQY
NA | TRBV5-6 | ASSLWLGQTYSPLH
NA | TRBV7-9 | ASSFDFNEQF
NA | TRBV10-1 | ASSRDSFFYNEQF
TRBD1 | TRBV27 | ASSGQGFSGANVLT
TRBD1 | TRBV4-1 | ASSHVPGQGAASGNTIY
NA | TRBV4-2 | ASSQPPGDPNEQF